This T cell receptor beta chain was recorded in a study of OX40 agonist ivuxolimab in advanced cancers. Trimming removed 4 bases from V and 3 bases from J; junction bases left unmatched: 11. From germline, CDR1 is MNHEY and CDR2 SMNVEV (reference sequence). CDR3 size: 17 residues. TCRdb's copy holds only in-frame clones and misses some; the assay was immunoSEQ multiplex PCR. The sample has about 22,000 clones; over 80% are singletons. Details on this clone: Its antigen remains unknown.

Study-level findings and limits: Both CD4+ and CD8+ T cell populations in blood had undergone clonal expansion by week 6 at 0.1 to 3.0 mg/kg. The average count of expanded clones was higher among CD8+ T cells than among CD4+.

V usage is TRBV27 and J usage is TRBJ2-3; 9 bases map to TRBD1. The receptor was derived from an adult with an advanced solid tumor such as melanoma, head and neck, liver or kidney cancer. The sample was CD4+ or CD8+ T cells sorted from blood, taken in a trial of the OX40 agonist ivuxolimab. In DNA form, the CDR3 reads TGTGCCAGCAGTTCCGCAGCGACAGGGGGATATACAGATACGCAGTATTTT. Amino acids: CASSSAATGGYTDTQYF.